The rows below give T cell receptor beta chains drawn from one sample of a study of response to subunit inactivated influenza vaccine. TCRdb reanalysed the RT-PCR reads using MiXCR and keeps one entry per CDR3 protein. The sample includes 500,000 to 650,000 distinct CDR3 sequences, 6% to 9% of them seen just once. The sample in question was PBMCs from blood, obtained about 23 months after vaccination. These receptors all stem from a man aged 50 to 69 who received an inactivated influenza vaccine. Each CDR3 is given with its conserved first and last residue. D genes are given only for firm matches. Clone size is given for some rows only: seen once, a few or many times, or a class if the clone is expanded.

TRBV27	TRBJ2-1	-	-	TGTGCCAGCAGTTTATGGGGGGGCGCGGACAATGAGCAGTTCTTC	CASSLWGGADNEQFF
TRBV20-1	TRBJ2-1	-	-	TGCAGTGCTAGTCCCCGGGACCCTCTGGCGGGTGAGCAGTTCTTC	CSASPRDPLAGEQFF
TRBV4-2	TRBJ2-1	-	TRBD2	TGTGCCAGCAGCCAAGATCTGGCGGGAGAGGGTGAGCAGTTCTTC	CASSQDLAGEGEQFF
TRBV11-2	TRBJ2-5	-	-	TGTGCCAGCAGCTTAGATAAGTATTCCCAGTACTTC	CASSLDKYSQYF
TRBV5-1	TRBJ2-1	many	TRBD1	TGCGCCAGCAGCACACGGACAGGGGCGTACAATGAGCAGTTCTTC	CASSTRTGAYNEQFF
TRBV6-1	TRBJ1-1	-	-	TGTGCCAGCAGTGAAGGTTCAGGAGCTTTCTTT	CASSEGSGAFF
TRBV7-9	TRBJ2-3	many	TRBD2	TGTGCCAGCAGCTTAGATGGGGGGGGCACAGATACGCAGTATTTT	CASSLDGGGTDTQYF
TRBV6-1	TRBJ1-1	many	-	TGTGCCAGCACCACAACGGTGAACACTGAAGCTTTCTTT	CASTTTVNTEAFF
TRBV9	TRBJ1-3	few	-	TGTGCCAGCAGCCCGTCATACGAAAACACCATATATTTT	CASSPSYENTIYF
TRBV20-1	TRBJ2-5	-	TRBD2	TGCAGTGCTCAACCGCTAGCGGGTGGAGAGACCCAGTACTTC	CSAQPLAGGETQYF
TRBV20-1	TRBJ2-3	-	TRBD2	TGCAGTGCTAGAGTTGCGGGAGTAGGGCGCACAGATACGCAGTATTTT	CSARVAGVGRTDTQYF
TRBV6-5	TRBJ2-7	-	-	TGTGCCAGCAGTTACTCCGGGGCTTACGAGCAGTACTTC	CASSYSGAYEQYF
TRBV6-6	TRBJ2-7	many	-	TGTGCCAGCAGTACCGGCCTGGAGCAGTACTTC	CASSTGLEQYF